Listed below are T cell receptor beta chains from one sample, sequenced in a study of cytomegalovirus exposure and HLA in healthy donors. Data came from immunoSEQ multiplex PCR; TCRdb stores just in-frame clones and leaves some out. The data show around 86,000 clones, with approximately 93% seen just once and approximately 1% held by the top ten. Source material: PBMCs. All receptors come from a woman aged 25-40 years in good health and CMV-seropositive. The CDR3 runs from the conserved cysteine through the conserved F or W. The order of the fields is V gene, J gene, clone size, D gene, CDR3 protein, CDR3 DNA. D genes are given only for firm matches. Clone size, where shown, is once, few, many, or a class for clones that have expanded.

TRBV18	TRBJ2-7	once	TRBD1	CASSPPGQGTYEQYF	TGTGCCAGCTCACCGCCGGGACAGGGGACATACGAGCAGTACTTC
TRBV6-4	TRBJ1-1	.	.	CASSDSIRDSTEAFF	TGTGCCAGCAGTGACTCGATCCGGGACTCCACTGAAGCTTTCTTT
TRBV7-8	TRBJ2-7	.	TRBD2	CASSLASQREAWGYEQYF	TGTGCCAGCAGCTTAGCGTCCCAGCGGGAGGCGTGGGGGTACGAGCAGTACTTC
TRBV5-1	TRBJ1-2	.	TRBD1	CASSYGTGASKSGGYTF	TGCGCCAGCAGCTATGGGACAGGGGCTTCCAAGTCGGGAGGCTACACCTTC
TRBV12-5	TRBJ2-1	.	TRBD2	CASGFSSGTSLFF	TGTGCTAGTGGTTTCAGTTCCGGGACTAGTCTGTTCTTC
TRBV19	TRBJ2-7	once	.	CASSIGFLSYEQYF	TGTGCCAGTAGTATAGGTTTCCTTTCCTACGAGCAGTACTTC
TRBV25-1	TRBJ2-1	.	TRBD1	CASRRQGSYNEQFF	TGTGCCAGCCGCAGACAGGGTTCCTACAATGAGCAGTTCTTC
TRBV29-1	TRBJ2-1	.	.	CSVEAGGYRGEQFF	TGCAGCGTTGAAGCCGGGGGCTACAGGGGTGAGCAGTTCTTC
TRBV13	TRBJ2-6	.	.	CASSRATNNVLTF	TGTGCCAGCAGCCGAGCCACCAACAACGTCCTGACTTTC
TRBV7-9	TRBJ2-2	.	.	CASSPTQRATGELFF	TGTGCCAGCAGCCCCACGCAGCGGGCCACCGGGGAGCTGTTTTTT
TRBV27	TRBJ2-7	.	.	CAPPRGGGGDLSEQYF	TGTGCCCCCCCCCGGGGTGGTGGAGGGGATCTTAGCGAGCAGTACTTC
TRBV28	TRBJ1-2	.	TRBD1	CASTPPGQLYGYTF	TGTGCCAGCACCCCCCCGGGACAGCTCTATGGCTACACCTTC
TRBV9	TRBJ2-1	.	.	CASSITGTPLNEQFF	TGTGCCAGCAGCATTACAGGCACCCCTTTAAATGAGCAGTTCTTC
TRBV4-2	TRBJ2-1	.	TRBD2	CASSQVGGRGNNEQFF	TGTGCCAGCAGCCAAGTGGGCGGGAGAGGTAACAATGAGCAGTTCTTC
TRBV5-4	TRBJ2-1	.	.	CASSLGSTNSYNEQFF	TGTGCCAGCAGCTTGGGGTCGACTAACTCCTACAATGAGCAGTTCTTC
TRBV19	TRBJ2-7	.	.	CASSDGGAGYEQYF	TGTGCCAGTAGTGACGGCGGGGCAGGCTACGAGCAGTACTTC
TRBV7-6	TRBJ2-1	.	.	CASSLLAGTHSYNEQFF	TGTGCCAGCAGCTTACTTGCTGGGACACATTCCTACAATGAGCAGTTCTTC
TRBV9	TRBJ2-2	.	.	CASSAGASYTGELFF	TGTGCCAGCAGCGCAGGGGCATCCTACACCGGGGAGCTGTTTTTT
TRBV28	TRBJ2-5	.	.	CASRQSGRSQETQYF	TGTGCCAGCAGACAAAGCGGGCGGTCCCAAGAGACCCAGTACTTC
TRBV6-5	TRBJ2-7	.	TRBD1	CASSPGQGSYEQYF	TGTGCCAGCAGTCCGGGACAGGGGTCCTACGAGCAGTACTTC
TRBV7-8	TRBJ2-6	.	TRBD1	CASSPKTGWDRSVRDVLTF	TGTGCCAGCAGCCCAAAAACCGGGTGGGACAGGTCCGTAAGAGACGTCCTGACTTTC
TRBV11-2	TRBJ2-3	.	.	CASSPVGGGTGFYTQYF	TGTGCCAGCAGCCCAGTTGGTGGCGGGACCGGCTTCTATACGCAGTATTTT
TRBV4-3	TRBJ2-7	.	TRBD1	CASSQAPLGTGGSYEQYF	TGCGCCAGCAGCCAAGCTCCCCTCGGGACAGGGGGCTCCTACGAGCAGTACTTC
TRBV7-2	TRBJ2-3	.	.	CASSLEASWYTDTQYF	TGTGCCAGCAGCTTAGAGGCTAGTTGGTACACAGATACGCAGTATTTT
TRBV5-4	TRBJ1-1	.	.	CASNLWGQLNTEAFF	TGTGCCAGCAACCTTTGGGGGCAGCTGAACACTGAAGCTTTCTTT
TRBV10-3	TRBJ1-2	once	.	CAIVGQGRDGYTF	TGTGCCATCGTGGGGCAGGGGCGAGATGGCTACACCTTC
TRBV30	TRBJ1-1	.	TRBD1	CAWHRGIQAGTEAFF	TGTGCCTGGCACAGGGGAATTCAGGCGGGGACTGAAGCTTTCTTT
TRBV30	TRBJ1-3	.	.	CAWSTTGLHTIYF	TGTGCCTGGAGTACAACAGGGTTGCACACCATATATTTT
TRBV10-3	TRBJ2-1	.	.	CATEQWGDNEQFF	TGTGCCACAGAACAATGGGGGGACAATGAGCAGTTCTTC
TRBV6-6	TRBJ1-2	.	TRBD1	CASSYSGRGQGYTF	TGTGCCAGCAGTTACTCCGGCAGGGGGCAGGGCTACACCTTC
TRBV14	TRBJ2-7	.	.	CASSPLSAGSYEQYF	TGTGCCAGCAGCCCCCTCTCCGCAGGGTCCTACGAGCAGTACTTC
TRBV5-5	TRBJ1-2	.	.	CASSLALLGSIYGYTF	TGTGCCAGCAGCTTGGCCCTGCTAGGGAGCATCTATGGCTACACCTTC
TRBV2	TRBJ2-7	.	.	CASSVVVLPYYEQYF	TGTGCCAGCAGTGTTGTCGTACTCCCGTACTACGAGCAGTACTTC
TRBV7-6	TRBJ2-1	.	.	CASSQYTRSSYNEQFF	TGTGCCAGCAGCCAATATACCCGGAGCTCCTACAATGAGCAGTTCTTC
TRBV2	TRBJ1-2	once	TRBD1	CASSVRGGLKDYGYTF	TGTGCCAGCAGTGTGAGAGGGGGCCTTAAGGACTATGGCTACACCTTC
TRBV28	TRBJ2-1	.	.	CASKGGRFDEQFF	TGTGCCAGCAAGGGGGGGCGGTTCGATGAGCAGTTCTTC
TRBV28	TRBJ2-4	.	TRBD2	CASGASGNGAKNIQYF	TGTGCCAGCGGGGCTAGCGGGAACGGAGCCAAAAACATTCAGTACTTC
TRBV19	TRBJ2-1	.	TRBD2	CASSPFSSGASYNEQFF	TGTGCCAGTAGTCCCTTTTCTAGCGGGGCCTCCTACAATGAGCAGTTCTTC
TRBV7-3	TRBJ2-7	once	TRBD2	CASSLTVGRAPQAEQYF	TGTGCCAGCAGCTTAACAGTCGGGAGGGCCCCGCAAGCCGAGCAGTACTTC
TRBV4-3	TRBJ2-7	once	TRBD1	CASSQSAGTVSYEQYF	TGCGCCAGCAGCCAGTCGGCCGGGACAGTCTCCTACGAGCAGTACTTC